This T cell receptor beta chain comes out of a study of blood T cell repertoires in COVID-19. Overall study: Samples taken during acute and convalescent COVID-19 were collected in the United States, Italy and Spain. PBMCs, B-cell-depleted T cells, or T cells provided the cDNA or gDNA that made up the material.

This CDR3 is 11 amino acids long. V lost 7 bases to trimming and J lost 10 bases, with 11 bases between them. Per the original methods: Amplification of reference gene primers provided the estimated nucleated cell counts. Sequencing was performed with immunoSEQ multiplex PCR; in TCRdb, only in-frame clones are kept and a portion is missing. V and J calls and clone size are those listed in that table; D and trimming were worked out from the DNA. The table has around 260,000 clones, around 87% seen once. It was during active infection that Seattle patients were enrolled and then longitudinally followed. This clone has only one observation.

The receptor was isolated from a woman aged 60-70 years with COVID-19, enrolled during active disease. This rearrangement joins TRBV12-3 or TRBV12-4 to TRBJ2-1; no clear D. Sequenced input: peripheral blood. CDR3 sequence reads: CASTVAFEQFF. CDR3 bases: TGTGCCAGCACTGTAGCCTTCGAGCAGTTCTTC.